These 26 T cell receptor beta chains came from one sample sequenced in a study of cytomegalovirus exposure and HLA in healthy donors. The PCR contained 60 Vbeta and 13 Jbeta primers. Using immunoSEQ multiplex PCR, the repertoire was profiled, and TCRdb retains in-frame clones only, with some absent. The profile shows approximately 110,000 clones, 76% of them singletons. Sequencing was done on a sample of PBMCs. These receptors originate from a man in his fifties in good health and CMV-seronegative.

The chain links TRBV5-1 to TRBJ2-1, with a possible D match to TRBD2 (5 bases). There are 13 residues in the CDR3. V dropped 0 bases and J dropped 9 bases, with 10 bases sitting between them. The germline CDR1 and CDR2 sequences are SGHRS and YFSETQ. The CDR3, as DNA: TGCGCCAGCAGCTTGGGTAGGGCGGGTGAGCAGTTCTTC. Residues: CASSLGRAGEQFF.

The V gene is TRBV7-6, the J gene TRBJ2-1; TRBD1 matches 10 bases. From germline, CDR1 is SGHVS and CDR2 FNYEAQ. Germline trimming cut 5 bases from V and 6 bases from J; bases unmatched to any gene: 16. The CDR3 consists of 18 residues. The CDR3 sequence is CASSPSPTGTGDPNEQFF. DNA for the CDR3: TGTGCCAGCAGCCCCAGTCCCACCGGGACAGGGGATCCCAATGAGCAGTTCTTC.

This clone has only a few counts. The chain recombines TRBV5-1 with TRBJ2-5; tentative D call: TRBD1 (5 bases). Germline V gene data show CDR1 as SGHRS and CDR2 as YFSETQ. The CDR3 is 13 residues long. Deletions cut 4 bases from V and 4 bases from J, with 11 bases between. Here the CDR3 reads CASSIGQGETQYF. In nucleotides, the CDR3 is TGCGCCAGCAGCATTGGCCAGGGAGAGACCCAGTACTTC.

The chain combines TRBV6-5 with TRBJ2-3; perhaps TRBD2 as D (5 bases). Germline V gene data show CDR1 as MNHEY and CDR2 as SVGAGI. The CDR3 totals 12 residues. V shed 6 bases and J shed 3 bases, with 7 bases lying between them. The CDR3 region has the DNA TGTGCCAGCAGGGCGGGTACAGATACGCAGTATTTT. It encodes CASRAGTDTQYF.

This chain connects TRBV28 to TRBJ2-5; TRBD2 matches at 7 bases. Germline CDR1 is MDHEN and CDR2 is SYDVKM. Germline trimming cut 6 bases from V and 5 bases from J; bases unmatched to any gene: 9. The CDR3 is 14 residues long. Here the CDR3 DNA reads TGTGCCAGCAGGGAGTGGGGGGGTGCGGAGACCCAGTACTTC. Translated, it gives CASREWGGAETQYF.

This clone appeared a single time. The V gene is TRBV6-1, the J gene TRBJ2-1; 9 bases fit TRBD1. The V and J ends lost 0 bases and 4 bases, in that order; junction bases with no gene match: 1. In germline, CDR1 is MNHNS, CDR2 SASEGT. CDR3 length: 15 residues. The CDR3 protein is CASSEAGQGYNEQFF. DNA for the CDR3: TGTGCCAGCAGTGAAGCGGGACAGGGTTACAATGAGCAGTTCTTC.

The chain has TRBV5-5 and TRBJ2-7; 11 positions agree with TRBD1. CDR1 SGHKS and CDR2 YYEKEE come from the germline V gene (reference sequence). CDR3 length: 15 residues. V lost 4 bases, J lost 1 base, and 4 bases stayed unmatched. CDR3 protein: CASSDGTGGSYEQYV. CDR3 DNA: TGTGCCAGCAGCGATGGGACAGGGGGGTCCTACGAGCAGTACGTC.

This chain links TRBV7-9 with TRBJ1-4, with TRBD1 as a possible D gene (5 bases). This CDR3 comprises 15 residues. The V and J ends lost 5 bases and 5 bases respectively, with 15 bases between them. Looked up from germline, CDR1 is SEHNR and CDR2 is FQNEAQ (reference sequence). The CDR3 protein is CASSPADSQNEKLFF. The CDR3, as DNA: TGTGCCAGCAGCCCAGCCGACAGTCAAAATGAAAAACTGTTTTTT. The variable domain in full, with the rest retrieved from reference TRBV7-9 and TRBJ1-4, is DTGVSQNPRHKITKRGQNVTFRCDPISEHNRLYWYRQTLGQGPEFLTYFQNEAQLEKSRLLSDRFSAERPKGSFSTLEIQRTEQGDSAMYLCASSPADSQNEKLFFGSGTQLSVL.

The chain combines TRBV2 with TRBJ1-1; D gene uncertain. The CDR3 runs 14 residues. Per the germline V gene, CDR1 is SNHLY and CDR2 is FYNNEI. Trimming cost V 6 bases and J 1 base, with 12 bases left between them. CDR3 nucleotides: TGTGCCAGCAGCGCCTCACGGGGGAACACTGAAGCTTTCTTT. This codes for CASSASRGNTEAFF.

V is TRBV4-3 and J is TRBJ1-1; 9 positions agree with TRBD1. V lost 4 bases, J lost 1 base, and 4 bases stayed unmatched. This CDR3 region has 15 residues. Germline CDR1 LGHNA, CDR2 YSLEER. The CDR3 DNA reads as TGCGCCAGCAGCCTGCTGACAGGGGGGAACACTGAAGCTTTCTTT. Translated: CASSLLTGGNTEAFF.

V and J are TRBV27 and TRBJ1-1; weak D call: TRBD1 (6 bases). This CDR3 contains 14 residues. Germline V gene data show CDR1 as MNHEY and CDR2 as SMNVEV (reference sequence). Trimming shortened V by 6 bases and J by 0 bases, and 11 bases separated the two germline ends. DNA of the CDR3: TGTGCCAGCAGGGCGGACAGAATGAACACTGAAGCTTTCTTT. Its translation: CASRADRMNTEAFF.

This chain connects TRBV6-1 to TRBJ1-1; TRBD1 is a possible D gene (5 bases). The CDR3 totals 20 residues. Germline-derived CDR1 and CDR2 are MNHNS and SASEGT. Deletions cut 1 base from V and 0 bases from J, with 24 bases between. The DNA of the CDR3 is TGTGCCAGCAGTGAAGTGGTGGGGGGTACGAACTATCGGGTGAACACTGAAGCTTTCTTT. It yields the protein CASSEVVGGTNYRVNTEAFF.

To note about this clone: The same CDR3 arises from other DNA sequences in this sample as well. V is TRBV5-1 and J is TRBJ2-3; possible D gene TRBD2, 7 bases. The CDR3 runs to 19 residues. Trimming pared 1 base from V and 0 bases from J, leaving 21 bases between. Germline values: CDR1 SGHRS, CDR2 YFSETQ. The CDR3 protein is CASSLSGGKLRWSTDTQYF. The CDR3 coding sequence is TGCGCCAGCAGCTTGTCGGGGGGCAAACTCCGATGGAGCACAGATACGCAGTATTTT.

The chain uses TRBV5-6 and TRBJ1-5, with D maybe TRBD1 (5 bases). The CDR3 sequence is 16 residues long. V was shortened by 1 base and J by 0 bases, with 11 bases between the two germline ends. The V gene's germline CDR1 is SGHDT and CDR2 YYEEEE. Here the CDR3 reads CASSLSAGISNQPQHF. CDR3 coding DNA: TGTGCCAGCAGCTTGTCGGCAGGGATTAGCAATCAGCCCCAGCATTTT. Drawing the rest from reference TRBV5-6 and TRBJ1-5, the complete variable domain is DAGVTQSPTHLIKTRGQQVTLRCSPKSGHDTVSWYQQALGQGPQFIFQYYEEEERQRGNFPDRFSGHQFPNYSSELNVNALLLGDSALYLCASSLSAGISNQPQHFGDGTRLSIL.

The CDR3 bases are TGTGCCAGTGTCCAAGGGACAGGGGCTGGGTATGGCTACACCTTC. This sequence encodes CASVQGTGAGYGYTF. The rearrangement uses TRBV19 and TRBJ1-2; 10 bases line up with TRBD1. Germline V gene lookup returns CDR1 LNHDA and CDR2 SQIVND (reference sequence). CDR3 size: 15 residues. V lost 8 bases to trimming and J lost 5 bases; unmatched junction nucleotides: 11.

The rearrangement links TRBV5-1 to TRBJ2-1; D unclear. Germline loops: CDR1 SGHRS, CDR2 YFSETQ. The V and J ends lost 2 bases and 2 bases respectively, with 8 bases between them. CDR3 length: 14 residues. The CDR3 loop is CASSLGETYNEQFF. CDR3 DNA sequence: TGCGCCAGCAGCTTAGGAGAGACCTACAATGAGCAGTTCTTC.

The J gene is TRBJ2-7, the V gene TRBV14; TRBD2 matches at 7 bases. Looked up from germline, CDR1 is SGHDN and CDR2 is FVKESK. Unmatched junction bases numbered 10, after V lost 5 bases and J lost 6 bases. The CDR3 length is 14 residues. This CDR3 is CASSVVRGVGEQYF. In DNA, the CDR3 is TGTGCCAGCAGCGTGGTTCGGGGGGTAGGCGAGCAGTACTTC.

This clone has only a few counts. The rearrangement joins TRBV2 to TRBJ1-6; D remains ambiguous. Germline CDR1 is SNHLY and CDR2 is FYNNEI. The CDR3 spans 15 residues. With 6 bases removed from V and 8 bases from J, the gap between germline ends came to 17 bases. The CDR3 region has the DNA TGTGCCAGCAGAGAACTCGTCCGGGGTGATTCACCCCTCCACTTT. It codes for CASRELVRGDSPLHF.

The chain combines TRBV6-6 with TRBJ2-7; D is unclear. The CDR3 has 13 amino acids. CDR1 and CDR2 from the germline V gene are MNHNY and SVGAGI (reference sequence). Trimming pared 6 bases from V and 0 bases from J, leaving 9 bases between. CDR3 nucleotides: TGTGCCAGCAGAACGGTCGGCTCCTACGAGCAGTACTTC. This encodes CASRTVGSYEQYF.

This clone occurred once. The chain combines TRBV10-2 with TRBJ2-5; D is possibly TRBD2 (6 bases). CDR3 length: 14 amino acids. V was pared by 0 bases and J by 5 bases, with 10 bases between. In germline, CDR1 is WSHSY, CDR2 SAAADI. The CDR3 reads CASSESGRGETQYF. The CDR3 DNA is TGCGCCAGCAGTGAGTCTGGACGGGGGGAGACCCAGTACTTC.

This rearrangement joins TRBV15 to TRBJ1-2; tentatively, D is TRBD1 (5 bases). Germline CDR1 LNHNV, CDR2 YYDKDF (reference sequence). Deletions cut 0 bases from V and 10 bases from J, with 15 bases between. The CDR3 has 14 residues. CDR3 protein: CATSRDLGGTLYTF. In nucleotides, the CDR3 is TGTGCCACCAGCAGAGATTTGGGAGGGACTCTCTACACCTTC. The full variable domain, its missing parts supplied by reference TRBV15 and TRBJ1-2, is DAMVIQNPRYQVTQFGKPVTLSCSQTLNHNVMYWYQQKSSQAPKLLFHYYDKDFNNEADTPDNFQSRRPNTSFCFLDIRSPGLGDTAMYLCATSRDLGGTLYTFGSGTRLTVV.

J is TRBJ2-5 and V is TRBV2; TRBD1 is a possible D gene (5 bases). The V end lost 8 bases, the J end lost 1 base, and 23 bases lay between the germline ends. Per the germline V gene, CDR1 is SNHLY and CDR2 is FYNNEI. This CDR3 region has 17 residues. CDR3 bases: TGTGCCAGCTATACCCCCGCCAAGATCAGGGTCCAAGAGACCCAGTACTTC. It codes for CASYTPAKIRVQETQYF.

The chain has TRBV19 and TRBJ2-1, with a possible D match to TRBD2 (6 bases). From germline, CDR1 is LNHDA and CDR2 SQIVND (reference sequence). V gave up 3 bases and J gave up 7 bases, with 10 bases separating them. This CDR3 has 13 amino acids. The CDR3 region has the DNA TGTGCCAGTAGTATGGCCCGGGGGAATGAGCAGTTCTTC. Residues: CASSMARGNEQFF.

Only a few counts were recorded for this clone. The chain uses TRBV5-1 and TRBJ2-1; possible D gene TRBD2, 7 bases. CDR3 length: 15 amino acids. The V and J ends lost 0 bases and 5 bases respectively, with 12 bases between them. The V gene's germline CDR1 is SGHRS and CDR2 YFSETQ. The CDR3, as DNA: TGCGCCAGCAGCTTGGGAACGGGGGGCCACAATGAGCAGTTCTTC. Residues: CASSLGTGGHNEQFF.

The chain couples TRBV6-6 to TRBJ2-1; 8 bases are a match to TRBD2. The CDR3 extends over 14 amino acids. CDR1 is MNHNY, CDR2 SVGAGI, per germline (reference sequence). V lost 10 bases, J lost 1 base, and 6 bases stayed unmatched. In DNA form, the CDR3 reads TGTGCCACACTAGCGGCAAAGTCCTACAATGAGCAGTTCTTC. This translates into CATLAAKSYNEQFF.

CDR3 nucleotide sequence: TGTGCCAGCAGTCGACTGCTTGGTGAGCAGTTCTTC. Protein sequence: CASSRLLGEQFF. This chain joins TRBV2 and TRBJ2-1, with D unclear. With 5 bases removed from V and 9 bases from J, the gap between germline ends came to 11 bases. The CDR3 runs 12 residues. From germline, CDR1 is SNHLY and CDR2 FYNNEI.